These 14 T cell receptor beta chains were all obtained from the same sample, sequenced in a study of shared clonotypes between healthy human individuals. Sequencing was performed with immunoSEQ multiplex PCR; in TCRdb, only in-frame clones are kept and a portion is missing. The table records 2 million or so clones, about 95% of them present only once. CD45RO-negative CD8 cells positively selected for CCR7 made up the naive population, which excluded terminally differentiated effector memory CD45RA+ cells. Sequencing was performed on naive CD8+ T cells sorted from blood. The receptors were gathered from a man younger than 35 in good health.

J is TRBJ1-2 and V is TRBV13, with TRBD1 identical over 9 bases. Per the germline V gene, CDR1 is PRHDT and CDR2 is FYEKMQ (reference sequence). The CDR3 length is 14 residues. V gave up 4 bases and J gave up 6 bases; unmatched junction bases: 6. The CDR3 DNA sequence: TGTGCCAGCAGCTCGGACAGGGGAAGGAATGGCTACACCTTC. As protein: CASSSDRGRNGYTF.

The chain joins TRBV11-3 to TRBJ2-5, with D unresolved. Germline loops: CDR1 SGHNT, CDR2 YENEEA. The CDR3 loop spans 13 amino acids. V was cut by 2 bases and J by 5 bases, with 9 bases left in between. The CDR3 here is CASSLLMGETQYF. For the CDR3, the DNA is TGTGCCAGCAGCTTACTGATGGGGGAGACCCAGTACTTC.

V gene TRBV4-3 combines with J gene TRBJ2-7; TRBD2 agrees at 8 bases. J was trimmed by 2 bases and V by 3 bases; bases with no gene match: 6. The CDR3 runs 15 residues. CDR1 is LGHNA and CDR2 is YSLEER in the germline V gene. The CDR3 nucleotides read TGCGCCAGCAGCCAGGAGTATAGCGGGGCCTACGAGCAGTACTTC. Its translation is CASSQEYSGAYEQYF.

CDR3 DNA: TGTGCCAGCAGTGGAACCGGGACGGCTAACTATGGCTACACCTTC. The encoded protein is CASSGTGTANYGYTF. This rearrangement joins TRBV27 to TRBJ1-2; the D gene is possibly TRBD1 (5 bases). The V end was cut by 5 bases, the J end by 0 bases, with 13 bases between. The length of the CDR3 is 15 residues. Germline loops: CDR1 MNHEY, CDR2 SMNVEV (reference sequence).

CDR3 in DNA: TGTGCCGAAAAACGGCGGGAGAGCGGCTACGAGCAGTACTTC. It specifies CAEKRRESGYEQYF. This rearrangement joins TRBV10-3 to TRBJ2-7; the match to TRBD2 covers 7 bases. Germline V lookup: CDR1 ENHRY, CDR2 SYGVKD. V shed 11 bases and J 3 bases; nucleotides not matched to a gene: 13. The length of the CDR3 is 14 residues.

The chain has TRBV6-1 and TRBJ2-1, with D possibly being TRBD2 (6 bases). CDR1 is MNHNS and CDR2 is SASEGT in the germline V gene. The V and J ends lost 5 bases and 10 bases respectively, with 15 bases between them. The CDR3 runs to 13 residues. The CDR3 region has the DNA TGTGCCAGCAGTCTTTTAACCAGCGGGGAGCAGTTCTTC. Amino acid sequence: CASSLLTSGEQFF.

As to this clone: At the DNA level, this CDR3 is encoded by other sequences in the same sample as well. The rearrangement joins TRBV5-6 to TRBJ2-1, with unresolved D. The CDR3 runs 15 residues. The V gene's germline CDR1 is SGHDT and CDR2 YYEEEE. V was cut by 0 bases and J by 2 bases, with 9 bases left in between. The CDR3 sequence: CASSLVGGAYNEQFF. In nucleotides, the CDR3 is TGTGCCAGCAGCTTGGTTGGCGGAGCCTACAATGAGCAGTTCTTC.

The chain couples TRBV13 to TRBJ2-5, with 10 bases lining up with TRBD2. The germline gives CDR1 PRHDT, CDR2 FYEKMQ (reference sequence). V was pared by 4 bases and J by 4 bases, with 3 bases of the junction left unmatched. This CDR3 contains 14 residues. This CDR3 reads CASSSSGGVETQYF. The CDR3 nucleotides read TGTGCCAGCAGCTCAAGCGGGGGGGTAGAGACCCAGTACTTC.

The CDR3 bases are TGTGCCAGCAGCTTAGATGCAGGGGGCTCCCTACTCACTGAAGCTTTCTTT. Translation: CASSLDAGGSLLTEAFF. The rearrangement uses TRBV13 and TRBJ1-1; 8 bases match TRBD1. Trimming cost V 1 base and J 4 bases; bases outside gene matches: 11. Germline lookup yields CDR1 PRHDT and CDR2 FYEKMQ (reference sequence). The CDR3 is made up of 17 amino acids.

The rearrangement links TRBV5-6 to TRBJ1-2; no definite D call. Trimming pared 3 bases from V and 4 bases from J, leaving 10 bases between. This CDR3 spans 13 amino acids. CDR1 and CDR2 from the germline V gene are SGHDT and YYEEEE. In DNA form, the CDR3 reads TGTGCCAGCAGCTCGGACGATACCTATGGCTACACCTTC. As protein: CASSSDDTYGYTF.

The chain combines TRBV7-9 with TRBJ2-7; 9 bases fit TRBD2. CDR1 and CDR2 (germline): SEHNR, FQNEAQ (reference sequence). This CDR3 region has 14 residues. Losses at the gene ends were 4 bases for V and 7 bases for J; bases not matched to a gene: 8. The CDR3 region is CASSSSGGSGEQYF. The DNA of the CDR3 is TGTGCCAGCAGCTCGAGCGGGGGGTCTGGGGAGCAGTACTTC.

The rearrangement joins TRBV5-4 to TRBJ1-1; no firm D call. V was pared by 2 bases and J by 7 bases, with 12 bases between. Germline V gives CDR1 SGHNT, CDR2 YYREEE (reference sequence). The CDR3 covers 13 residues. CDR3 DNA: TGTGCCAGCAGCTTCGTGCCGGAGAATGAAGCTTTCTTT. Amino acids: CASSFVPENEAFF. The variable domain in full, with the rest retrieved from reference TRBV5-4 and TRBJ1-1, is ETGVTQSPTHLIKTRGQQVTLRCSSQSGHNTVSWYQQALGQGPQFIFQYYREEENGRGNFPPRFSGLQFPNYSSELNVNALELDDSALYLCASSFVPENEAFFGQGTRLTVV.

This chain connects TRBV27 to TRBJ2-1, with 13 bases lining up with TRBD2. With 5 bases clipped from V and 9 bases from J, the junction kept 7 bases outside the gene matches. Germline V lookup: CDR1 MNHEY, CDR2 SMNVEV (reference sequence). This CDR3 has 15 amino acids. CDR3 bases: TGTGCCAGCAGTCCCGGGACTAGCGGGGTTGTTGAGCAGTTCTTC. This gives the protein CASSPGTSGVVEQFF.

This chain uses TRBV27 with TRBJ2-7; D is unresolved. With 10 bases removed from V and 2 bases from J, the gap between germline ends came to 18 bases. Germline CDR1 and CDR2: MNHEY and SMNVEV (reference sequence). CDR3 length equals 14 residues. Here the CDR3 reads CATTASGNPYEQYF. The CDR3 nucleotides read TGTGCCACCACAGCGTCTGGTAACCCCTACGAGCAGTACTTC.